The 21 T cell receptor beta chains in this list originate from one sample, sequenced in a study of vaccination and CD4 T cells after COVID-19. Cultured CD4+ T cells had their DNA profiled by the Oncomine TCR Beta short-read assay. TCRdb redid the calling of the PCR reads with MiXCR, one entry per CDR3 protein. The data show about 17,000 distinct CDR3 sequences, with 50% to 65% seen just once and around a tenth held by the top ten. Their cognate antigens are unknown. The treatment is: roughly 10-day PBMC culture with coronavirus spike peptide pools or control peptides (ViraFEST assay). Sequenced sample: CD4+ T cells from blood, cultured in vitro. Receptors originate from a human donor who had recovered from COVID-19.

This clonotype occurred a few times. The chain carries TRBV20-1 and TRBJ2-3; D remains unclear. CDR3 length: 14 amino acids. Trimming removed 6 bases at V and 4 bases at J, with 17 bases between. Germline V lookup: CDR1 DFQATT, CDR2 SNEGSKA (reference sequence). The CDR3 DNA reads TGCAGTGCAAGCTACGGAGCGAGCGCAGATACGCAGTATTTT. Its translation: CSASYGASADTQYF.

The chain employs TRBV6-1 and TRBJ1-1; D not certain. V lost 6 bases and J lost 4, with 12 bases in between. Germline CDR1 reads MNHNS; CDR2 reads SASEGT. The CDR3 contains 13 residues. The CDR3 loop reads CASSPGRVTEAFF. The CDR3 DNA reads as TGTGCCAGCAGCCCAGGAAGGGTCACTGAAGCTTTCTTT.

This sequence joins TRBV2 and TRBJ2-7, with unresolved D. Germline V gives CDR1 SNHLY, CDR2 FYNNEI. This CDR3 region has 14 residues. V lost 7 bases and J lost 0, with 13 bases in between. Written as DNA, the CDR3 is TGTGCCAGCAATCGAGACTTATTCTCCTACGAGCAGTACTTC. It encodes CASNRDLFSYEQYF.

The CDR3 region has the DNA TGCGCCAGCGCCCCGCGAGACTTGTACACTGAAGCTTTCTTT. Its translation is CASAPRDLYTEAFF. This chain connects TRBV5-1 to TRBJ1-1; D call uncertain. The V and J ends lost 7 bases and 3 bases respectively, with 16 bases between them. The germline V gene has CDR1 SGHRS and CDR2 YFSETQ. The CDR3 length is 14 residues.

CDR3 nucleotide sequence: TGCAGTGCTAGAGTTGTGGGACTACAAGAGACCCAGTACTTC. Its protein is CSARVVGLQETQYF. The V and J genes are TRBV20-1 and TRBJ2-5, with 7 bases lining up with TRBD2. The junction had 4 bases not matched to a gene; V was cut back by 1 base and J by 2 bases. The CDR3 contains 14 residues. The germline V gene encodes CDR1 DFQATT and CDR2 SNEGSKA (reference sequence).

V gene TRBV20-1 combines with J gene TRBJ1-5; D unclear. This CDR3 has 13 amino acids. CDR1 and CDR2 (germline): DFQATT, SNEGSKA (reference sequence). Trimming removed 0 bases at V and 1 base at J, with 4 bases between. In DNA form, the CDR3 reads TGCAGTGCTAGAGAACACAGCAATCAGCCCCAGCATTTT. Translation gives CSAREHSNQPQHF.

This chain links TRBV6-1 with TRBJ1-2; D remains ambiguous. The CDR3 totals 14 residues. Germline V gene lookup returns CDR1 MNHNS and CDR2 SASEGT. Trimming took 5 bases from V and 8 from J, leaving 18 bases between them. The CDR3 nucleotides read TGTGCCAGCAGTCAGAACTCGGGTATTTCCGGCTACACCTTC. This gives the protein CASSQNSGISGYTF.

This rearrangement joins TRBV2 to TRBJ1-5, with D unresolved. Germline V gene sequence: CDR1 SNHLY, CDR2 FYNNEI. Trimming shortened V by 8 bases and J by 5 bases, and 13 bases separated the two germline ends. The length of the CDR3 is 13 residues. The CDR3 protein is CASHRSKDQPQHF. The CDR3 coding sequence is TGTGCCAGCCACCGAAGTAAGGATCAGCCCCAGCATTTT.

The rearrangement links TRBV4-3 to TRBJ2-7; tentatively, D is TRBD1 or TRBD2 (5 bases each). CDR1 is LGHNA and CDR2 is YSLEER in the germline V gene. With 1 base removed from V and 3 bases from J, the gap between germline ends came to 10 bases. CDR3 length: 14 residues. This CDR3 reads CASSQAARGYEQYF. The CDR3 nucleotides read TGCGCCAGCAGCCAAGCTGCGAGGGGCTACGAGCAGTACTTC.

This clonotype was found a few times. V and J are TRBV7-8 and TRBJ1-2; TRBD1 matches at 9 bases. Germline-derived CDR1 and CDR2 are SGHVS and FQNEAQ. The ends lost 5 bases at V and 7 bases at J; junction bases unmatched: 14. The CDR3 is 16 residues long. CDR3 residues: CASSEDRDREEGGYTF. As DNA, the CDR3 is TGTGCCAGCAGCGAGGATAGGGACAGGGAGGAGGGTGGCTACACCTTC. The full variable domain, completed using reference TRBV7-8 and TRBJ1-2, is GAGVSQSPRYKVAKRGQDVALRCDPISGHVSLFWYQQALGQGPEFLTYFQNEAQLDKSGLPSDRFFAERPEGSVSTLKIQRTQQEDSAVYLCASSEDRDREEGGYTFGSGTRLTVV.

Sample share makes this clonotype large. The V gene is TRBV11-1, the J gene TRBJ2-7; 8 bases fit TRBD1. This CDR3 contains 12 residues. J was trimmed by 5 bases and V by 5 bases; bases with no gene match: 2. Germline-derived CDR1 and CDR2 are SGHAT and FQDESV (reference sequence). For the CDR3, the DNA is TGTGCCAGCAGCCCGGACAGGGACGAGCAGTACTTC. Encoded protein: CASSPDRDEQYF.

For this clonotype: Germline is not matched at one junction end, which may reflect a read error. The rearrangement links TRBV7-7 to TRBJ2-3; the D is unclear. The CDR3 contains 13 residues. Looked up from germline, CDR1 is SSHAT and CDR2 is FNYEAQ (reference sequence). In nucleotides, the CDR3 is TGTGCTAGCAGCTCTGGGGAAACAGATACGCAGTATTTT. This codes for CASSSGETDTQYF.

The CDR3: CASSVEPGLAGPYEQYF. The CDR3 DNA reads as TGTGCCAGCAGCGTAGAGCCCGGACTAGCTGGACCCTACGAGCAGTACTTC. The rearrangement links TRBV9 to TRBJ2-7, with 8 positions matching TRBD2. The CDR3 length is 17 residues. The trim removed 0 bases at V and 2 bases at J, leaving 10 bases unmatched. Germline V CDR1 and CDR2: SGDLS, YYNGEE.

The chain recombines TRBV4-1 with TRBJ2-5; maybe TRBD1 (6 bases). Germline V gives CDR1 MGHRA, CDR2 YSYEKL. V lost 2 bases to trimming and J lost 4 bases, with 8 bases between them. This CDR3 has 13 residues. CDR3 sequence reads: CASSQTGLETQYF. The CDR3 DNA reads as TGCGCCAGCAGCCAAACAGGGTTAGAGACCCAGTACTTC.

This chain links TRBV6-5 with TRBJ1-1; D is ambiguous. The CDR3 extends over 16 amino acids. Germline V gives CDR1 MNHEY, CDR2 SVGAGI. V lost 2 bases to trimming and J lost 3 bases, with 16 bases between them. The CDR3, as DNA: TGTGCCAGCAGTTACGACCTTCGGGGAAAAGACACTGAAGCTTTCTTT. This codes for CASSYDLRGKDTEAFF.

The chain employs TRBV7-2 and TRBJ1-2, with 10 bases that match TRBD1. This CDR3 has 15 amino acids. Germline values: CDR1 SGHTA, CDR2 FQGNSA. The V gene end was trimmed by 1 base and the J gene end by 7 bases; junction bases not matched to a gene: 6. The CDR3 DNA follows: TGTGCCAGCAGCTTAGAACCGGGACAGGGGTTTGGCTACACCTTC. It specifies CASSLEPGQGFGYTF.

The CDR3 loop reads CASSLGQYNEKLFF. In DNA form, the CDR3 reads TGTGCCAGCAGTTTGGGACAGTATAATGAAAAACTGTTTTTT. The chain uses TRBV27 and TRBJ1-4, with 7 positions matching TRBD1. The CDR3 is 14 residues long. Trimming took 3 bases from V and 4 from J; bases not matched to a gene: 2. The germline CDR1 and CDR2 sequences are MNHEY and SMNVEV (reference sequence).

The gene calls are TRBV20-1 and TRBJ2-3; weak D call: TRBD1 (6 bases). Germline CDR1 reads DFQATT; CDR2 reads SNEGSKA (reference sequence). The V and J ends lost 2 bases and 4 bases respectively, with 16 bases between them. The CDR3 loop spans 15 amino acids. The chain's CDR3 is CSARPPRDKADTQYF. The CDR3 nucleotides are TGCAGTGCTAGACCACCTCGGGACAAGGCAGATACGCAGTATTTT.

The rearrangement uses TRBV7-9 and TRBJ2-2, with D tentatively TRBD1 (5 bases). V was clipped by 4 bases and J by 4 bases, with 10 bases between them. Germline CDR1 and CDR2: SEHNR and FQNEAQ (reference sequence). CDR3 length: 14 amino acids. The DNA of the CDR3 is TGTGCCAGCAGCTGGCAGGGTGTCACCGGGGAGCTGTTTTTT. Its protein product is CASSWQGVTGELFF.

V usage is TRBV7-9 and J usage is TRBJ2-2; the D gene is possibly TRBD1 (5 bases). The length of the CDR3 is 13 residues. Trimming shortened V by 8 bases and J by 6 bases, and 13 bases separated the two germline ends. Germline CDR1 SEHNR, CDR2 FQNEAQ (reference sequence). The CDR3 nucleotides read TGTGCCAGCGGCCCGACAGTCCCCGGGGAGCTGTTTTTT. Its translation is CASGPTVPGELFF.

Only a few counts were recorded for this clonotype. This chain uses TRBV20-1 with TRBJ1-2, with TRBD1 matching over 7 bases. The germline V gene has CDR1 DFQATT and CDR2 SNEGSKA (reference sequence). This CDR3 has 14 amino acids. The ends lost 6 bases at V and 0 bases at J; junction bases unmatched: 7. This CDR3 is CSAAGTAPNYGYTF. CDR3 in DNA: TGCAGTGCGGCTGGGACAGCACCTAACTATGGCTACACCTTC.